This T cell receptor beta chain was sequenced for a study of blood T cell repertoires in COVID-19. Study as a whole: T cells, B-cell-depleted T cells, or PBMCs supplied cDNA or gDNA.

The CDR3 covers 16 residues. V gave up 3 bases and J gave up 4 bases; unmatched junction bases: 11. Germline-derived CDR1 and CDR2 are LGHDT and YNNKEL (reference sequence). TCRdb's table, derived via immunoSEQ multiplex PCR, lists solely in-frame clones and lacks some. The sample holds about 76,000 clones, around three quarters seen once. The source is a human donor in a cohort sampled during active COVID-19. Sequenced: peripheral blood. The chain recombines TRBV3-1 (or the pseudogene TRBV3-2) with TRBJ1-2, with 7 bases that match TRBD1. The CDR3 loop reads CASSHRTPRDSYGYTF. In DNA form, the CDR3 reads TGTGCCAGCAGCCACCGTACCCCTCGGGACAGCTATGGCTACACCTTC.